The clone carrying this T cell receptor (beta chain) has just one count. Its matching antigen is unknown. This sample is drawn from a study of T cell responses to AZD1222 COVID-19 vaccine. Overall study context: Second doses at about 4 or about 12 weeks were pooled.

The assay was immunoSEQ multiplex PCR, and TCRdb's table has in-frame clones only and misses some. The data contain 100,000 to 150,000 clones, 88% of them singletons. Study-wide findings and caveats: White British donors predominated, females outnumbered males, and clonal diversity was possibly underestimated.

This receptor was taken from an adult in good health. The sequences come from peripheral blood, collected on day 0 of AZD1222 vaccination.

CDR3 sequence reads: CASMAWAETSYNSPLHF. DNA of the CDR3: TGTGCCAGCATGGCCTGGGCAGAAACCTCCTATAATTCACCCCTCCACTTT. This chain links TRBV28 with TRBJ1-6, with D hard to call. Germline CDR1 MDHEN, CDR2 SYDVKM. The CDR3 totals 17 residues. Trimming removed 7 bases at V and 0 bases at J, with 16 bases between. Supplemented by reference TRBV28 and TRBJ1-6, the full variable domain reads DVKVTQSSRYLVKRTGEKVFLECVQDMDHENMFWYRQDPGLGLRLIYFSYDVKMKEKGDIPEGYSVSREKKERFSLILESASTNQTSMYLCASMAWAETSYNSPLHFGNGTRLTVT.